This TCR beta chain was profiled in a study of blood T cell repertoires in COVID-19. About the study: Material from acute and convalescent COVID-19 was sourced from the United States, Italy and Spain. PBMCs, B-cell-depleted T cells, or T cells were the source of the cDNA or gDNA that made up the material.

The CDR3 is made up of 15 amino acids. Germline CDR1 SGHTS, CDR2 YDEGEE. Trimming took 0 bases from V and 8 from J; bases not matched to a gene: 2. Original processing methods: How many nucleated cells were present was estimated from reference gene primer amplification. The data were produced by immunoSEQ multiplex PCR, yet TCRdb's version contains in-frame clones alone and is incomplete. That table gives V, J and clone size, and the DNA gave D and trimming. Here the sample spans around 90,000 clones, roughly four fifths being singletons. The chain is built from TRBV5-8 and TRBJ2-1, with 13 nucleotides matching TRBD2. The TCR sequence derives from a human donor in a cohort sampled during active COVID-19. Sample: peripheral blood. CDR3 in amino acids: CASSLGLAGGHEQFF. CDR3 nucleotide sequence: TGTGCCAGCAGCTTGGGACTAGCGGGAGGACATGAGCAGTTCTTC.